This TCR beta chain was sequenced in a study of blood T cell repertoires in COVID-19. For the study at large: Acute and convalescent COVID-19 specimens originated in the United States, Italy and Spain. PBMCs, B-cell-depleted T cells, or T cells were the source of the cDNA or gDNA that made up the material.

This clone was observed a few times. Under the authors' procedure: Reference gene primer amplification gave nucleated cell count estimates. The table came from immunoSEQ multiplex PCR; TCRdb's copy has only in-frame clones and leaves some out. V, J and clone size derive from that table, while D and trimming were established from the DNA sequence. The sample includes approximately 140,000 clones, roughly four fifths seen only once; the top ten take 10% to 15%. Germline V gives CDR1 MNHNS, CDR2 SASEGT. The V gene lost 1 base and the J gene lost 7 bases, with 8 bases spanning the gap. The CDR3 covers 13 residues.

This sequence was found in a man aged 80 or over with acute or convalescent COVID-19. V and J are TRBV6-1 and TRBJ1-5; D gene ambiguous. Sequenced: peripheral blood. In nucleotides, the CDR3 is TGTGCCAGCAGTGAAGAACAAAAACAGCCCCAGCATTTT. Protein: CASSEEQKQPQHF.